This entry lists 12 T cell receptor beta chains sequenced from one sample in a study of CD8+CD57+ T cells in acquired aplastic anemia. Genomic DNA templated the TCR beta VDJ and CDR3 profiling. One entry per CDR3 protein, called by TCRdb with MiXCR from the reads. The repertoire holds roughly 160,000 distinct CDR3 sequences, with under 55% as singletons. An expansion of CD8+CD57+ cells by flow cytometry had been shown in patients chosen for sequencing. The sequencing sample was made of sorted CD4+, CD8+, or CD8+CD57+ T cells (not recorded which) from PBMCs. These receptors all come from a human donor with aplastic anemia.

The genes are TRBV29-1 and TRBJ1-6; D is unresolved. The CDR3 consists of 12 residues. V gave up 6 bases and J gave up 5 bases, with 8 bases separating them. Germline V gene lookup returns CDR1 SQVTM and CDR2 ANQGSEA. This chain's CDR3 is CSVTRNNSPLHF. CDR3 DNA sequence: TGCAGCGTCACGAGAAATAATTCACCCCTCCACTTT. The full variable domain, in which reference TRBV29-1 and TRBJ1-6 provide the parts outside the CDR3, is SAVISQKPSRDICQRGTSLTIQCQVDSQVTMMFWYRQQPGQSLTLIATANQGSEATYESGFVIDKFPISRPNLTFSTLTVSNMSPEDSSIYLCSVTRNNSPLHFGNGTRLTVT.

The J gene is TRBJ1-1, the V gene TRBV29-1; D is ambiguous. The CDR3 has 13 amino acids. The V end lost 0 bases, the J end lost 1 base, and 6 bases lay between the germline ends. Germline V gene data show CDR1 as SQVTM and CDR2 as ANQGSEA. Here the CDR3 DNA reads TGCAGCGTTGAAGATGAGGGGAACACTGAAGCTTTCTTT. Its protein is CSVEDEGNTEAFF.

This clonotype has a count of ten or more. CDR3 DNA sequence: TGTGCCAGCAGCCAGCAAGGCTCGGGAGAGCAGTTCTTC. It specifies CASSQQGSGEQFF. V is TRBV3-1 and J is TRBJ2-1; a weak D match, TRBD2 (5 bases). With 3 bases removed from V and 10 bases from J, the gap between germline ends came to 13 bases. Germline V gene lookup returns CDR1 LGHDT and CDR2 YNNKEL (reference sequence). This CDR3 comprises 13 residues.

This clonotype has at least ten counts. The chain couples TRBV5-1 to TRBJ2-5; 8 nucleotides align to TRBD2. Germline V lookup: CDR1 SGHRS, CDR2 YFSETQ. The trim removed 6 bases at V and 5 bases at J, leaving 6 bases unmatched. The CDR3 is made up of 13 amino acids. DNA of the CDR3: TGCGCCAGCATTGGTAGCGGGATGGAGACCCAGTACTTC. This encodes CASIGSGMETQYF.

This clonotype was recorded many times. J is TRBJ1-6 and V is TRBV6-1; TRBD1 is a possible D gene (5 bases). This CDR3 has 12 residues. Trimming shortened V by 8 bases and J by 10 bases, and 12 bases separated the two germline ends. Germline loops: CDR1 MNHNS, CDR2 SASEGT. The DNA of the CDR3 is TGTGCCAGCGGGGGGTGGGGGTCACCCCTCCACTTT. This translates into CASGGWGSPLHF.

This clonotype was seen many times. The chain links TRBV19 to TRBJ1-2; D unresolved. CDR1 is LNHDA and CDR2 is SQIVND in the germline V gene (reference sequence). CDR3 size: 15 residues. With 1 base removed from V and 11 bases from J, the gap between germline ends came to 20 bases. The CDR3 coding sequence is TGTGCCAGTAGTATAGGCCAGGCGATCTATGGAGGGTACACCTTC. Translated, it gives CASSIGQAIYGGYTF.

The CDR3 reads CASSREVNYGYTF. CDR3 sequence (DNA): TGTGCCAGCAGTAGAGAAGTGAACTATGGCTACACCTTC. V is TRBV25-1 and J is TRBJ1-2; D uncertain. Germline loops: CDR1 MGHDK, CDR2 SYGVNS. The CDR3 is 13 amino acids. The V gene lost 5 bases and the J gene lost 2 bases, with 9 bases spanning the gap.

This sequence joins TRBV5-4 and TRBJ2-7, with no clear D. The germline CDR1 and CDR2 sequences are SGHNT and YYREEE (reference sequence). The ends were cut back, 2 bases at V and 8 bases at J, with 11 bases in the middle. The CDR3 runs to 12 residues. CDR3: CASSFTQAKQYF. As DNA, the CDR3 is TGTGCCAGCAGCTTTACCCAGGCCAAGCAGTACTTC.

This clonotype was picked up a small number of times. This chain's CDR3 is CAISGETGFEQYF. The CDR3, as DNA: TGTGCCATCAGTGGAGAGACAGGGTTCGAGCAGTACTTC. The chain uses TRBV10-3 and TRBJ2-7; TRBD1 matches at 7 bases. Losses at the gene ends were 4 bases for V and 6 bases for J; bases not matched to a gene: 6. Germline CDR1 ENHRY, CDR2 SYGVKD. The CDR3 is made up of 13 amino acids.

The chain joins TRBV11-2 to TRBJ2-7; TRBD1 agrees at 7 bases. Trimming cost V 6 bases and J 6 bases; bases outside gene matches: 20. This CDR3 contains 17 residues. Germline CDR1 reads SGHAT; CDR2 reads FQNNGV. In DNA form, the CDR3 reads TGTGCCAGCAGGCACGACAACAGGGGCCCCTGGGATGCCGAGCAGTACTTC. It specifies CASRHDNRGPWDAEQYF. Full variable domain (outside the CDR3, taken from reference TRBV11-2 and TRBJ2-7): EAGVAQSPRYKIIEKRQSVAFWCNPISGHATLYWYQQILGQGPKLLIQFQNNGVVDDSQLPKDRFSAERLKGVDSTLKIQPAKLEDSAVYLCASRHDNRGPWDAEQYFGPGTRLTVT.

This clonotype was counted ten times or more. The chain combines TRBV11-2 with TRBJ1-2, with D tentatively TRBD1 (5 bases). Germline V lookup: CDR1 SGHAT, CDR2 FQNNGV. Trimming shortened V by 6 bases and J by 3 bases, and 23 bases separated the two germline ends. The CDR3 is made up of 17 amino acids. The CDR3 here is CASRSLAWDGGHYGYTF. In nucleotides, the CDR3 is TGTGCCAGCAGGTCGTTAGCATGGGACGGAGGGCACTATGGCTACACCTTC.

This clonotype was seen many times. V is TRBV7-2 and J is TRBJ2-5, with D unresolved. Per the germline V gene, CDR1 is SGHTA and CDR2 is FQGNSA. The CDR3 is 16 residues long. V lost 0 bases, J lost 0 bases, and 11 bases lay in between. This chain's CDR3 is CASSLAAGLDQETQYF. CDR3 nucleotide sequence: TGTGCCAGCAGCTTAGCGGCCGGGCTGGACCAAGAGACCCAGTACTTC. Combining the CDR3 with reference TRBV7-2 and TRBJ2-5 gives the whole variable domain GAGVSQSPSNKVTEKGKDVELRCDPISGHTALYWYRQSLGQGLEFLIYFQGNSAPDKSGLPSDRFSAERTGGSVSTLTIQRTQQEDSAVYLCASSLAAGLDQETQYFGPGTRLLVL.